This T cell receptor beta chain was captured in a study of HIV-infected children after antiretroviral therapy interruption. As for the study in general: Children's median ages were roughly 10 years and 8 years by group. Interruption-arm samples span weeks 0, 12, interruption end (24 or 48), and about 3 years post-study.

The sample's treatment: PENTA 11 planned treatment interruption arm or continuous ART arm. At least 24 weeks of at least three-drug ART, in children 2 to 15 years. The CDR3 has 14 amino acids. CDR1 and CDR2 from the germline V gene are DFQATT and SNEGSKA (reference sequence). V dropped 6 bases and J dropped 1; count of bases not matched to a gene: 8. Unique molecular identifiers were included in an RNA-based 3' RACE TCR library. TCRdb independently ran MiXCR on the 3' RACE reads; one entry per CDR3 protein. The sample yields around 47,000 distinct CDR3 sequences, more than 3.5% seen once. Material: CD45RA+ CD4+ T cells from PBMCs, pooled from several time points, obtained from a donor given antiretroviral therapy, either interrupted or continuous. The subset here: naive CD4+ CD45RA+ CD45RO- T cells. The source of this sequence is a pool of human donors with HIV. This sequence joins TRBV20-1 and TRBJ2-7; 8 positions match TRBD1. DNA of the CDR3: TGCAGTGCCTACGGACAGGGTAGATCCTACGAGCAGTACTTC. Its protein is CSAYGQGRSYEQYF.